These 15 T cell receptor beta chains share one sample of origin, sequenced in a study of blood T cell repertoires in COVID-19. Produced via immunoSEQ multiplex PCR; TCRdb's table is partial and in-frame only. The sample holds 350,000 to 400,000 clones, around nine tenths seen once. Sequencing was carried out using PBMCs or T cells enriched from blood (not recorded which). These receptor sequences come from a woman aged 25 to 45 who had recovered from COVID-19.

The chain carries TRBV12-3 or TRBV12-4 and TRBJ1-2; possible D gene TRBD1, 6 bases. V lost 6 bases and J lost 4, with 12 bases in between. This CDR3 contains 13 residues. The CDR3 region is CASSRDKIYGYTF. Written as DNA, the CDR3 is TGTGCCAGCAGCCGGGACAAAATCTATGGCTACACCTTC.

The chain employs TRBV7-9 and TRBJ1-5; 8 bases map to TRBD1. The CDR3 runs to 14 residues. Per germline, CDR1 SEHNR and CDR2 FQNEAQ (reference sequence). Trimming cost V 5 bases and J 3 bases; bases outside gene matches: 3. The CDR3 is CASSRDRPNQPQHF. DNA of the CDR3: TGTGCCAGCAGCCGGGACAGGCCCAATCAGCCCCAGCATTTT.

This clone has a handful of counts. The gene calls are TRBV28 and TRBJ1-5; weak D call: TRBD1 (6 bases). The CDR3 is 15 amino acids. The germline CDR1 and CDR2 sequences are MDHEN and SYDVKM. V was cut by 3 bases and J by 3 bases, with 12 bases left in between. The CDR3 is CASSFSGQYNQPQHF. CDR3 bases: TGTGCCAGCAGTTTCTCCGGACAGTACAATCAGCCCCAGCATTTT.

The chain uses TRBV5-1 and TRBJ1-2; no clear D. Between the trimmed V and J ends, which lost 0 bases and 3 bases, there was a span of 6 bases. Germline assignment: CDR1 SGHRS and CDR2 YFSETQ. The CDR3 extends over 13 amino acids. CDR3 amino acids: CASSLVGDYGYTF. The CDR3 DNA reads TGCGCCAGCAGCTTGGTCGGGGACTATGGCTACACCTTC.

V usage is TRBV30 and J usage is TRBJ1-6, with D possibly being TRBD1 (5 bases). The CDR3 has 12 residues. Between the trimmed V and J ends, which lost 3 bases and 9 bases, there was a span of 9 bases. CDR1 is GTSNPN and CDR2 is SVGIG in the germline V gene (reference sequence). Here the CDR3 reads CAWRQGTSPLHF. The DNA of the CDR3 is TGTGCCTGGAGGCAGGGAACTTCACCCCTCCACTTT.

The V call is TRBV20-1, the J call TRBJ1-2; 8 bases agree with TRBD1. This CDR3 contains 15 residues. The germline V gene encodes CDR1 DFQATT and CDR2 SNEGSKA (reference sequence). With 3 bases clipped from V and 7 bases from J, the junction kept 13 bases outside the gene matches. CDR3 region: CSASSSWQGASGYTF. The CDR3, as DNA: TGCAGTGCTAGTAGTTCCTGGCAGGGGGCGAGTGGCTACACCTTC.

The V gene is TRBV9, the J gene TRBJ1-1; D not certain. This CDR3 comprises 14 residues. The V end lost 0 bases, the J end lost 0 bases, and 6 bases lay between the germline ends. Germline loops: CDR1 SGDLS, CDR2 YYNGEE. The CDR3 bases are TGTGCCAGCAGCGTAGCAGAAATGAACACTGAAGCTTTCTTT. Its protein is CASSVAEMNTEAFF.

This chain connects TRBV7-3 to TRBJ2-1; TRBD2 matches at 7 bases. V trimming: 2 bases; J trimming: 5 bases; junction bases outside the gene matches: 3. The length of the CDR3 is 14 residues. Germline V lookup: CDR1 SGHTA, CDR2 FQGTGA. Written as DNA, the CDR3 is TGTGCCAGCAGCTTAGGCGGGAGAAACAATGAGCAGTTCTTC. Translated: CASSLGGRNNEQFF.

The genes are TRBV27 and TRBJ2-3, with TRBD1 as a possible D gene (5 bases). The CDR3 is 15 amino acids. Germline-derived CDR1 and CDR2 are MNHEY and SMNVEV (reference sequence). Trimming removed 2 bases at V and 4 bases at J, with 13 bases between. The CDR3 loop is CASSLDSLWADTQYF. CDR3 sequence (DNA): TGTGCCAGCAGTTTAGACAGCCTCTGGGCAGATACGCAGTATTTT.

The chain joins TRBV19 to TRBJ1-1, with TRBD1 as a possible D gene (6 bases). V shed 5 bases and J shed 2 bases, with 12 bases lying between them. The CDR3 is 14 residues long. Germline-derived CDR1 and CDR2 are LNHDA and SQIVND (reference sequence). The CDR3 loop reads CASSPRTDNTEAFF. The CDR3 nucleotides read TGTGCCAGTAGTCCCCGGACAGATAACACTGAAGCTTTCTTT.

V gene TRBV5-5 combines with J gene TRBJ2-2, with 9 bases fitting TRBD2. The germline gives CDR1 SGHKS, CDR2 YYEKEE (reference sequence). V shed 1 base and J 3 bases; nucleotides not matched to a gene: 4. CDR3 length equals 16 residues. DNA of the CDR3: TGTGCCAGCAGCTTGTTAGCGGGGGACCACACCGGGGAGCTGTTTTTT. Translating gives CASSLLAGDHTGELFF.

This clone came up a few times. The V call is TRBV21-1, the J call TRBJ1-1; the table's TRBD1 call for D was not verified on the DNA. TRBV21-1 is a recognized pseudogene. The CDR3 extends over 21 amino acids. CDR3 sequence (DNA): TGTGCCAGCAGCAGCGATGCTACCGGGACAGCAGAAATTTGTCTAAGAGCTGAAGCTTTCTTT. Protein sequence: CASSSDATGTAEICLRAEAFF.

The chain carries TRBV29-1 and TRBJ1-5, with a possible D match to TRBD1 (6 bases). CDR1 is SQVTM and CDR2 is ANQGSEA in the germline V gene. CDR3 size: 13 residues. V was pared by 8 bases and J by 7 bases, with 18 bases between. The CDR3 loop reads CSTQQGSGQPQHF. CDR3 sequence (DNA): TGCAGCACCCAACAGGGCTCGGGCCAGCCCCAGCATTTT. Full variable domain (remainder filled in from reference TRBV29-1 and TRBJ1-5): SAVISQKPSRDICQRGTSLTIQCQVDSQVTMMFWYRQQPGQSLTLIATANQGSEATYESGFVIDKFPISRPNLTFSTLTVSNMSPEDSSIYLCSTQQGSGQPQHFGDGTRLSIL.

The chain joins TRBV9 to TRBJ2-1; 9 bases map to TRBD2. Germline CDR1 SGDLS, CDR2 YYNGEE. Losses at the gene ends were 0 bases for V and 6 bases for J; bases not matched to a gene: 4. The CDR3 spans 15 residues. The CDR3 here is CASSVVGLASNEQFF. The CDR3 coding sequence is TGTGCCAGCAGCGTAGTGGGACTAGCCTCCAATGAGCAGTTCTTC.

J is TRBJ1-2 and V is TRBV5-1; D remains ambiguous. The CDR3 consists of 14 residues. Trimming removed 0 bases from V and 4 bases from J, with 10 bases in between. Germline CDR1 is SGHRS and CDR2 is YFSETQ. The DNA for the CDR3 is TGCGCCAGCAGCTTGGCACCGACTGCCTATGGCTACACCTTC. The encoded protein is CASSLAPTAYGYTF. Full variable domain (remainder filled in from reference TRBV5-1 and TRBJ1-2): KAGVTQTPRYLIKTRGQQVTLSCSPISGHRSVSWYQQTPGQGLQFLFEYFSETQRNKGNFPGRFSGRQFSNSRSEMNVSTLELGDSALYLCASSLAPTAYGYTFGSGTRLTVV.